This T cell receptor (beta chain) is drawn from a study of blood T cell repertoires in COVID-19. Those who participated ranged in age from roughly 18 to 100 years and resided in about two dozen US areas. Assignments of participants to cohorts depended upon their own reported clinical history. In the authors' workflow: Reference gene primer amplification gave nucleated cell count estimates. Generated by immunoSEQ multiplex PCR, the TCRdb table keeps only in-frame clones and is missing some. V and J calls and clone size come straight from that table; D and trimming were deduced from the DNA. The table lists about 190,000 clones, around three quarters of them singletons. The germline gives CDR1 LGHNA, CDR2 YNFKEQ. V trimming: 6 bases; J trimming: 3 bases; junction bases outside the gene matches: 7. The CDR3 covers 15 residues.

The chain uses TRBV4-2 and TRBJ2-2; 7 bases are a match to TRBD2. What was sequenced was PBMCs or T cells enriched from blood (not recorded which). This receptor was identified in a woman aged 45 to 65 with acute COVID-19. This CDR3 is CASRRGWSDTGELFF. The CDR3 DNA reads TGTGCCAGCAGGCGGGGGTGGTCGGACACCGGGGAGCTGTTTTTT.